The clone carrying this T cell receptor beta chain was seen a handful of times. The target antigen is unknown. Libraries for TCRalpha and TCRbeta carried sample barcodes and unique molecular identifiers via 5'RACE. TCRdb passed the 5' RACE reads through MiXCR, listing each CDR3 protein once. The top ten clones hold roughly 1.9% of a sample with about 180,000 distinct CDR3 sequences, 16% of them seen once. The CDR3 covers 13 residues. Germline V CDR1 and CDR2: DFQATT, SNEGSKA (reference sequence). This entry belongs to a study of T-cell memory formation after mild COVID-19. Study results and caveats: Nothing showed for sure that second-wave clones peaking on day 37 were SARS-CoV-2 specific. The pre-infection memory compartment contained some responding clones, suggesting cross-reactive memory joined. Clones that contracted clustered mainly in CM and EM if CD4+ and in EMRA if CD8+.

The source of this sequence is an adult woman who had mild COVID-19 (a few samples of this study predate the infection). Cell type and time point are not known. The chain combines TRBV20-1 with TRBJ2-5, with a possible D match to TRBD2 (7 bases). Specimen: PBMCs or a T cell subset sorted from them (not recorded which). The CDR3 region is CSLRLGGAETQYF. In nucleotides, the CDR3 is TGCAGCCTGCGTTTAGGGGGGGCAGAGACCCAGTACTTC.